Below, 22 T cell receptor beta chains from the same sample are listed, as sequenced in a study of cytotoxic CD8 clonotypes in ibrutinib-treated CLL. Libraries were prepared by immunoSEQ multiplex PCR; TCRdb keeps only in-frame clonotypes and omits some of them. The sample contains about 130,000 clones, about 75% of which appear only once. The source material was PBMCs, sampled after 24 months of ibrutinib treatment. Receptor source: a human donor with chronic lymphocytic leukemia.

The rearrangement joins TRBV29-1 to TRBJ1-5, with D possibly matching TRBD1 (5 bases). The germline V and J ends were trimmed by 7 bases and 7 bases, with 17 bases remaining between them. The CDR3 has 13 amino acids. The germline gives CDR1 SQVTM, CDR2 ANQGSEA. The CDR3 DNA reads TGCAGCGCGGTCGGACTCGAGGGGCAGCCCCAGCATTTT. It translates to CSAVGLEGQPQHF.

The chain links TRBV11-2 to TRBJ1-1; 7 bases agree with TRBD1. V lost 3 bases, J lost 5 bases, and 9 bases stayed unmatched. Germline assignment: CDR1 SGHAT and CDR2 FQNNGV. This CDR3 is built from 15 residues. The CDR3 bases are TGTGCCAGCAGCTTGGGGCCGACAGGGAGGACTGAAGCTTTCTTT. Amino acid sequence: CASSLGPTGRTEAFF.

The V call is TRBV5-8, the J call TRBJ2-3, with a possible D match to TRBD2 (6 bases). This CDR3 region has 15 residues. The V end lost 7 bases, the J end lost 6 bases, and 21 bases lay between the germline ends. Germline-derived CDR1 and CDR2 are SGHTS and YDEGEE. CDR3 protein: CASVPGGPLVDTQYF. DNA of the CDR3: TGTGCCAGCGTCCCCGGGGGACCCCTCGTGGATACGCAGTATTTT.

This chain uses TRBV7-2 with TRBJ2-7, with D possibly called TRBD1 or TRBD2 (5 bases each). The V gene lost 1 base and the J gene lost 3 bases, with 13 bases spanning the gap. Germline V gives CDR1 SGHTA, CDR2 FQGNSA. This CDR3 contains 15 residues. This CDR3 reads CASSLEVGPYYEQYF. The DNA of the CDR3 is TGTGCCAGCAGCTTAGAAGTGGGACCCTACTACGAGCAGTACTTC.

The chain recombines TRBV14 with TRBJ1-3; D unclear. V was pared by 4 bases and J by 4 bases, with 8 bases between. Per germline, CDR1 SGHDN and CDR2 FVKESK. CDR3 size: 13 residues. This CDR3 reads CASSRRSGNTIYF. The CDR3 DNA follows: TGTGCCAGCAGCCGACGGAGCGGAAACACCATATATTTT.

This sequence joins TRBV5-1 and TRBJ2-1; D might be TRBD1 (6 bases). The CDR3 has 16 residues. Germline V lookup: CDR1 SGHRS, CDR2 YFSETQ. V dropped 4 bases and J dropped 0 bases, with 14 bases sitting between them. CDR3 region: CASSGTQGSSYNEQFF. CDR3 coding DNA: TGCGCCAGCAGCGGTACACAGGGTAGCTCCTACAATGAGCAGTTCTTC.

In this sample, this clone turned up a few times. CDR3 sequence: CASRASGPTDTQYF. The CDR3 coding sequence is TGCGCCAGCCGGGCTAGCGGACCCACAGATACGCAGTATTTT. The rearrangement uses TRBV5-1 and TRBJ2-3; TRBD2 agrees at 7 bases. The junction had 7 bases not matched to a gene; V was cut back by 7 bases and J by 2 bases. The CDR3 consists of 14 residues. CDR1 and CDR2 (germline): SGHRS, YFSETQ.

The CDR3 is CASARGQNTGELFF. The CDR3 DNA reads TGTGCCAGCGCGCGCGGGCAAAACACCGGGGAGCTGTTTTTT. The chain employs TRBV7-9 and TRBJ2-2, with D tentatively TRBD2 (5 bases). CDR3 length: 14 amino acids. V lost 8 bases, J lost 2 bases, and 12 bases lay in between. The germline gives CDR1 SEHNR, CDR2 FQNEAQ (reference sequence).

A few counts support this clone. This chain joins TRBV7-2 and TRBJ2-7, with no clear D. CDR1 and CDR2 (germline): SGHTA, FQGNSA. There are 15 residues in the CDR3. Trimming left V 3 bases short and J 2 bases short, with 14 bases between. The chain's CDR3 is CASSFYSVGTYEQYF. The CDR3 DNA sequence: TGTGCCAGCAGCTTCTACTCCGTGGGGACCTACGAGCAGTACTTC.

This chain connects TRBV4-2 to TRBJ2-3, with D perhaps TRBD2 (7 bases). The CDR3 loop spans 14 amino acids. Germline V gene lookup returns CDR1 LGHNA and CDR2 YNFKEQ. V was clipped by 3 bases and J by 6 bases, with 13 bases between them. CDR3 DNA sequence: TGTGCCAGCAGCCATTGGGGGGGGCAGGATACGCAGTATTTT. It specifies CASSHWGGQDTQYF.

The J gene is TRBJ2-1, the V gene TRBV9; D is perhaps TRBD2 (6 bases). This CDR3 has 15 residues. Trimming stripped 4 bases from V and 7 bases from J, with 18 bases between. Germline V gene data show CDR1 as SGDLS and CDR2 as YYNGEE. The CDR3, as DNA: TGTGCCAGCAGCCCCAGCGGGCGGCAGGGAAATGAGCAGTTCTTC. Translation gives CASSPSGRQGNEQFF. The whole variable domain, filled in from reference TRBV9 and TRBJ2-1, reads DSGVTQTPKHLITATGQRVTLRCSPRSGDLSVYWYQQSLDQGLQFLIQYYNGEERAKGNILERFSAQQFPDLHSELNLSSLELGDSALYFCASSPSGRQGNEQFFGPGTRLTVL.

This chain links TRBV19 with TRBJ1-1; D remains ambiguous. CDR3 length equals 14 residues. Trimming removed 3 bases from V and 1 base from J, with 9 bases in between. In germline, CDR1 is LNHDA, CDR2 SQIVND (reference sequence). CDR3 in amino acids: CASSIQARNTEAFF. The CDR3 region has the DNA TGTGCCAGTAGTATCCAGGCCAGGAACACTGAAGCTTTCTTT.

The CDR3 region has the DNA TGTGCCAGCAGCGACCTCGGGGGGCTCTGGTACAATGAGCAGTTCTTC. It is translated as CASSDLGGLWYNEQFF. The chain recombines TRBV9 with TRBJ2-1, with a tentative D call TRBD2 (7 bases). The germline V gene encodes CDR1 SGDLS and CDR2 YYNGEE. The CDR3 has 16 residues. V gave up 3 bases and J gave up 4 bases, with 17 bases separating them.

The CDR3 region has the DNA TGTGCCAGCAGCTCCCCGGGGGAGACCCAGTACTTC. This encodes CASSSPGETQYF. The chain is built from TRBV7-2 and TRBJ2-5, with D tentatively TRBD2 (5 bases). Germline lookup yields CDR1 SGHTA and CDR2 FQGNSA. Trimming took off 4 bases at V and 5 bases at J, with 8 bases between the two ends. The CDR3 is 12 amino acids.

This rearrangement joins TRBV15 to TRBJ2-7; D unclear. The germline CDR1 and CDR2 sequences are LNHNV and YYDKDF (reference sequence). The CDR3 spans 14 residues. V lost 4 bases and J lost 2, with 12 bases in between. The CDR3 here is CATSTETGPYEQYF. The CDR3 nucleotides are TGTGCCACCAGCACAGAGACTGGCCCCTACGAGCAGTACTTC.

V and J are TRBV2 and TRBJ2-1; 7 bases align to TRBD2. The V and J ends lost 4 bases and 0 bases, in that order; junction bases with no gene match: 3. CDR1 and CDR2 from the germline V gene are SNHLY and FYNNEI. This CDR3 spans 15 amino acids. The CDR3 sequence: CASSGGGGSYNEQFF. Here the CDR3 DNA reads TGTGCCAGCAGTGGAGGCGGGGGCTCCTACAATGAGCAGTTCTTC. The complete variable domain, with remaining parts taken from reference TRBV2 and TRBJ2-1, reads EPEVTQTPSHQVTQMGQEVILRCVPISNHLYFYWYRQILGQKVEFLVSFYNNEISEKSEIFDDQFSVERPDGSNFTLKIRSTKLEDSAMYFCASSGGGGSYNEQFFGPGTRLTVL.

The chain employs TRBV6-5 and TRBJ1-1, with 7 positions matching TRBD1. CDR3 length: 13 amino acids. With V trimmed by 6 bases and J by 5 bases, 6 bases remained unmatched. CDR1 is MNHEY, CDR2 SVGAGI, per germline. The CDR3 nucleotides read TGTGCCAGCAGACGCGACAGGGATACTGAAGCTTTCTTT. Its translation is CASRRDRDTEAFF.

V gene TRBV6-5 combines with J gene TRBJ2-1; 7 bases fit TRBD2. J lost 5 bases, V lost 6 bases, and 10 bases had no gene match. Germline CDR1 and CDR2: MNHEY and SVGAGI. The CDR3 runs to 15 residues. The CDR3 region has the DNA TGTGCCAGCAGCCCCGTGGGGACTACCCACAATGAGCAGTTCTTC. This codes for CASSPVGTTHNEQFF.

The CDR3 bases are TGTGCCAGCAGCCCCACCGCGGATAGCAATCAGCCCCAGCATTTT. Encoded protein: CASSPTADSNQPQHF. This chain connects TRBV7-6 to TRBJ1-5; D call uncertain. The CDR3 totals 15 residues. Germline CDR1 is SGHVS and CDR2 is FNYEAQ. V was shortened by 5 bases and J by 0 bases, with 11 bases between the two germline ends.

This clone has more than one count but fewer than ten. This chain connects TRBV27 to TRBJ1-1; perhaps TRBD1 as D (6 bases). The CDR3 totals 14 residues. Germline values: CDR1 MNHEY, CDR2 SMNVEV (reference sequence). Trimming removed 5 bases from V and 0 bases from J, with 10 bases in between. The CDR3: CASSPGQLNTEAFF. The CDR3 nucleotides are TGTGCCAGCAGTCCCGGACAGTTGAACACTGAAGCTTTCTTT.

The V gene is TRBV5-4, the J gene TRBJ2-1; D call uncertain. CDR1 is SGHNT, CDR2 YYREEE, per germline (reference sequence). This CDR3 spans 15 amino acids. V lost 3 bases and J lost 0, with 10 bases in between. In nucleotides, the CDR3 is TGTGCCAGCAGCTCCCCAGCCAGCTCCTACAATGAGCAGTTCTTC. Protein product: CASSSPASSYNEQFF.

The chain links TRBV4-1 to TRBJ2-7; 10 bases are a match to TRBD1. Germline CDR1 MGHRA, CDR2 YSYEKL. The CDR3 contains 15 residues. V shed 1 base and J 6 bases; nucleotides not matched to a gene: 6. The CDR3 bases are TGCGCCAGCAGCCAAGGTGGGACAGGGGTCGGCGAGCAGTACTTC. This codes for CASSQGGTGVGEQYF.